This is a list of T cell receptor beta chains from one sample in a study of CD8 T cells in ankylosing spondylitis. MiXCR, run by TCRdb on the 5' RACE reads, gives a single entry per CDR3 protein. This sample carries some 150,000 distinct CDR3 sequences, 40% to 50% of them seen once, and the ten largest clones take roughly 15%. Source material: synovial fluid, either unsorted or a sorted T cell fraction (not recorded which). Every receptor here comes from a male donor with ankylosing spondylitis. The conserved cysteine and the conserved F or W are not part of the CDR3 here.

v_call | cdr3_aa
TRBV20-1 | SVTGGTYEQY
TRBV7-9 | ASSAHYEQY
TRBV15 | ATSDPGALFQTGANVLT
TRBV6-1 | ASSERDSEVHEQF
TRBV15 | ATSRGASGGINEQF
TRBV29-1 | SVADRGYQPQH
TRBV27 | ASSPLGDSYNEQF
TRBV24-1 | ATSDSTYSGANVLT
TRBV6-4 | ASSEGATGGTGELF
TRBV5-6 | ASSLRNNYEQY
TRBV2 | ASSESLGQSSYEQY
TRBV15 | ATSRVPPQKKVNEQY
TRBV12-3/TRBV12-4 | ASSFLGFTDTQY
TRBV28 | ASSFHGMGGSVNYGYT
TRBV4-3 | ASSQDRLAAYEQY
TRBV28 | ASSFSQGNTEAF
TRBV4-1 | ASSHGPYEQY
TRBV24-1 | ATSDLTVDTQY
TRBV28 | ASSLWAQANTGELF
TRBV2 | ASNPGTRTDTQY
TRBV11-1 | ASMGTRASGQQSYNEQF
TRBV12-3/TRBV12-4 | ASSLWGIRNQPQH
TRBV6-2/TRBV6-3 | ASSYGTGADTQY
TRBV28 | ASSSSKKISNQPQH
TRBV5-6 | ASSVQINYGYT
TRBV6-5 | ASSLLDGYEQY
TRBV27 | ASSLFGVEQF
TRBV6-5 | ASSYSVNTEAF
TRBV20-1 | SARDLYGGAPDEQY
TRBV6-6 | ASRRSSYNEQF
TRBV12-3/TRBV12-4 | ASSFASPGELF
TRBV4-1 | ASSQDSDSWDTEAF
TRBV7-2 | ASSSQTGLLFQETQY
TRBV5-1 | ASSFDRAHSPLH
TRBV5-1 | ASSSNPDKNTEAF
TRBV7-6 | ASSLDIYTEAF
TRBV5-1 | ASSLAGTYYGYT
TRBV4-2 | ASSQDSSGTSGRVGELF
TRBV7-4 | ASRYTGEGETGELF
TRBV14 | ASSHVLFSYEQY
TRBV30 | AWSLSWGLAINEQF
TRBV4-3 | ASSQDGLAGGPYNEQF
TRBV4-2 | ASSLPAGRSYEQY
TRBV6-5 | ASSYLPGGEGNTGELF
TRBV7-9 | ASSSRQGYNEQF
TRBV6-5 | ASSSLRGETQY
TRBV30 | AWNLGPPGDEQY
TRBV6-1 | ASSDGQDSGELF
TRBV20-1 | SARGVGGQGRF
TRBV2 | ASSEDGEGQVETEAF
TRBV7-8 | ASSSRFRDRGPLGAF
TRBV5-1 | ASSLFGYWGTEAF
TRBV7-2 | ASSPNPATGELF